Shown below are 25 T cell receptor beta chains from a single sample sequenced in a study of T cell repertoires in cytomegalovirus infection. One entry per CDR3 protein results from TCRdb running MiXCR on the reads. Of some 800,000 distinct CDR3 sequences in the sample, under 35% are singletons; the top ten hold about an eighth. Antigen specificity for these receptors is unknown. Sequencing used cultured CD8+ T cells from PBMCs, obtained from culture after CMV antigen stimulation. These receptors were collected from a human donor in good health (CMV status not recorded). Some clones in this sample may be carry-over from other donors' samples.

The CDR3: CASSFRTGGEFF. As DNA, the CDR3 is TGTGCCAGCAGCTTCAGGACAGGGGGGGAGTTCTTC. The chain joins TRBV5-5 to TRBJ2-1; 10 bases agree with TRBD1. This CDR3 has 12 amino acids. Germline assignment: CDR1 SGHKS and CDR2 YYEKEE (reference sequence). V was pared by 2 bases and J by 14 bases, with 4 bases of the junction left unmatched.

The CDR3 DNA follows: TGCAGTGCGCACGGCCAGGGGGAACAGCCCCAGCATTTT. Residues: CSAHGQGEQPQHF. The chain is built from TRBV20-1 and TRBJ1-5; 7 bases align to TRBD1. Germline CDR1 is DFQATT and CDR2 is SNEGSKA (reference sequence). J lost 7 bases, V lost 6 bases, and 9 bases had no gene match. The CDR3 length is 13 residues.

The DNA of the CDR3 is TGCGCCAGCAGCCCTCCCTCTGGGCAGGAGCAGTTCTTC. Translated, it gives CASSPPSGQEQFF. The chain recombines TRBV4-1 with TRBJ2-1; D unresolved. With 4 bases removed from V and 10 bases from J, the gap between germline ends came to 14 bases. Germline-derived CDR1 and CDR2 are MGHRA and YSYEKL. The CDR3 spans 13 residues.

The rearrangement links TRBV14 to TRBJ2-7, with D perhaps matching TRBD2 (5 bases). Trimming stripped 4 bases from V and 3 bases from J, with 19 bases between. This CDR3 is 16 amino acids long. Germline V gene lookup returns CDR1 SGHDN and CDR2 FVKESK. In DNA, the CDR3 is TGTGCCAGCAGCCCCGAGGCGGGTCCTACTCTCTACGAGCAGTACTTC. Its protein product is CASSPEAGPTLYEQYF.

CDR3 sequence reads: CASSPQGAHSPLHF. CDR3 DNA sequence: TGTGCCAGCAGCCCCCAGGGAGCCCATTCACCCCTCCACTTT. The chain uses TRBV9 and TRBJ1-6; tentatively, D is TRBD1 (5 bases). There are 14 residues in the CDR3. Germline V gene data show CDR1 as SGDLS and CDR2 as YYNGEE. V gave up 4 bases and J gave up 8 bases, with 13 bases separating them.

This clonotype was detected once. The J gene is TRBJ2-4, the V gene TRBV15; D might be TRBD2 (5 bases). CDR3 length: 16 amino acids. CDR1 is LNHNV, CDR2 YYDKDF, per germline (reference sequence). V was cut by 5 bases and J by 8 bases, with 22 bases left in between. Here the CDR3 DNA reads TGTGCCACCAGCGTAGGTAATCGCGGGCCAAGTTACATTCAGTACTTC. Translation gives CATSVGNRGPSYIQYF.

In this sample, this clonotype turned up a few times. The chain links TRBV20-1 to TRBJ2-3; 9 bases match TRBD1. Germline V gene sequence: CDR1 DFQATT, CDR2 SNEGSKA (reference sequence). This CDR3 region has 15 residues. With V trimmed by 0 bases and J by 5 bases, 6 bases remained unmatched. The CDR3 DNA is TGCAGTGCTAGAGATATCGGACAGGGGTTAGATACGCAGTATTTT. Encoded protein: CSARDIGQGLDTQYF.

This clonotype was detected a few times. CDR3 region: CASSQDSGTGNTEAFF. CDR3 nucleotide sequence: TGCGCCAGCAGCCAAGATAGCGGGACAGGAAACACTGAAGCTTTCTTT. This chain links TRBV4-1 with TRBJ1-1; 8 nucleotides align to TRBD1. The CDR3 covers 16 residues. Germline-derived CDR1 and CDR2 are MGHRA and YSYEKL. V was pared by 0 bases and J by 2 bases, with 5 bases of the junction left unmatched.

With regard to this clonotype: A read error may account for a junction end that differs from germline. The gene calls are TRBV7-6 and TRBJ2-7, with D maybe TRBD1 (6 bases). The CDR3 has 15 amino acids. The V gene's germline CDR1 is SGHVS and CDR2 FNYEAQ. The CDR3 region is CASCLERQDTYEQYF. CDR3 in DNA: TGTGCCAGCTGCTTAGAAAGACAGGACACCTACGAGCAGTACTTC.

The chain recombines TRBV27 with TRBJ1-5; no reliable D call. Trimming shortened V by 0 bases and J by 2 bases, and 8 bases separated the two germline ends. Germline loops: CDR1 MNHEY, CDR2 SMNVEV (reference sequence). CDR3 size: 15 residues. The CDR3 DNA sequence: TGTGCCAGCAGTTTATCAGTTCGGGGCAATCAGCCCCAGCATTTT. Amino acids: CASSLSVRGNQPQHF.

V gene TRBV12-3 or TRBV12-4 combines with J gene TRBJ1-1; TRBD1 matches at 7 bases. V lost 5 bases and J lost 4; bases outside the gene matches: 10. There are 15 residues in the CDR3. CDR3 residues: CASSPRGQPLTEAFF. The CDR3 nucleotides are TGTGCCAGCAGTCCCCGGGGACAGCCCCTCACTGAAGCTTTCTTT.

The gene calls are TRBV7-6 and TRBJ2-7, with TRBD2 matching over 13 bases. In germline, CDR1 is SGHVS, CDR2 FNYEAQ. The J segment lost 10 bases and the V segment lost 4 bases, leaving 7 bases of the junction unmatched. CDR3 length: 14 amino acids. The CDR3 loop is CASSSPGLAGLQYF. CDR3 bases: TGTGCCAGCAGCTCCCCGGGACTAGCGGGGTTACAGTACTTC. The full variable domain, rest sourced from reference TRBV7-6 and TRBJ2-7, is GAGVSQSPRYKVTKRGQDVALRCDPISGHVSLYWYRQALGQGPEFLTYFNYEAQQDKSGLPNDRFSAERPEGSISTLTIQRTEQRDSAMYRCASSSPGLAGLQYFGPGTRLTVT.

The rearrangement uses TRBV19 and TRBJ1-1, with D perhaps matching TRBD1 (5 bases). V was pared by 4 bases and J by 0 bases, with 15 bases between. The CDR3 covers 16 residues. CDR1 is LNHDA, CDR2 SQIVND, per germline (reference sequence). The CDR3 DNA is TGTGCCAGTAGTAAGATCCGGGGGGGAGTGAACACTGAAGCTTTCTTT. It is translated as CASSKIRGGVNTEAFF.

This clonotype has a handful of counts. The genes are TRBV7-6 and TRBJ2-3; D perhaps matches TRBD2 (6 bases). Germline V CDR1 and CDR2: SGHVS, FNYEAQ. The CDR3 sequence is 12 residues long. Trimming pared 0 bases from V and 14 bases from J, leaving 12 bases between. The CDR3 DNA is TGTGCCAGCAGCTTAGCGAGAGGGACTCTGTATTTT. Protein product: CASSLARGTLYF.

V gene TRBV27 combines with J gene TRBJ2-3, with D maybe TRBD1 (5 bases). With 7 bases removed from V and 5 bases from J, the gap between germline ends came to 16 bases. The CDR3 length is 14 residues. CDR1 is MNHEY and CDR2 is SMNVEV in the germline V gene (reference sequence). The CDR3 bases are TGTGCCAGCACAAGACCAGGGCGGAGAGATACGCAGTATTTT. This encodes CASTRPGRRDTQYF.

This clonotype was seen a few times. The rearrangement links TRBV6-5 to TRBJ2-5; 8 bases agree with TRBD1. V lost 5 bases and J lost 5; bases outside the gene matches: 10. The length of the CDR3 is 15 residues. CDR1 is MNHEY, CDR2 SVGAGI, per germline. The CDR3: CASSTGQGFGETQYF. The CDR3 coding sequence is TGTGCCAGCAGTACCGGACAGGGTTTCGGGGAGACCCAGTACTTC.

This clonotype has a count of ten or more. The CDR3 sequence: CASSFEQLGGDTDTQYF. DNA of the CDR3: TGTGCCAGCAGCTTTGAGCAGCTTGGCGGGGACACAGATACGCAGTATTTT. The genes are TRBV7-6 and TRBJ2-3; D may be TRBD2 (6 bases). The CDR3 loop spans 17 amino acids. V lost 3 bases to trimming and J lost 2 bases, with 18 bases between them. Germline V gene lookup returns CDR1 SGHVS and CDR2 FNYEAQ.

Remarks on this clonotype: A much larger clone differs by one base, so this may be a read error. The rearrangement joins TRBV7-2 to TRBJ2-7, with 10 bases lining up with TRBD1. The germline gives CDR1 SGHTA, CDR2 FQGNSA. This CDR3 has 16 amino acids. In DNA, the CDR3 is TGTGCCAGCAGCTTAGGGCCGGGACAGGGGAACTACAAGCAGTACTTC. It yields the protein CASSLGPGQGNYKQYF.

J is TRBJ1-1 and V is TRBV6-5, with TRBD1 matching over 7 bases. Germline V gene sequence: CDR1 MNHEY, CDR2 SVGAGI. The CDR3 length is 22 residues. The J segment lost 1 base and the V segment lost 0 bases, leaving 23 bases of the junction unmatched. The CDR3 bases are TGTGCCAGCAGTTACTCGGAGGTTCGAAGAGGGACAGATTTTGGGACGAACACTGAAGCTTTCTTT. Translating it yields CASSYSEVRRGTDFGTNTEAFF.

The V and J genes are TRBV7-3 and TRBJ2-5, with D possibly being TRBD1 (6 bases). Germline CDR1 is SGHTA and CDR2 is FQGTGA. CDR3 size: 15 residues. V shed 2 bases and J shed 1 base, with 11 bases lying between them. The CDR3 spells CASSLSGASQETQYF. For the CDR3, the DNA is TGTGCCAGCAGCTTATCAGGGGCCTCCCAAGAGACCCAGTACTTC.

This clonotype was recorded a few times. J is TRBJ1-5 and V is TRBV27; no reliable D call. CDR1 and CDR2 from the germline V gene are MNHEY and SMNVEV (reference sequence). The CDR3 contains 16 residues. Trimming cost V 5 bases and J 3 bases, with 17 bases left between them. The CDR3: CASSVSPDGTNQPQHF. The CDR3 nucleotides are TGTGCCAGCAGTGTCTCCCCGGACGGTACCAATCAGCCCCAGCATTTT.

The gene calls are TRBV25-1 and TRBJ2-5; no reliable D call. Germline V gives CDR1 MGHDK, CDR2 SYGVNS. This CDR3 comprises 14 residues. V was pared by 0 bases and J by 5 bases, with 10 bases between. The CDR3 nucleotides are TGTGCCAGCAGTGAATACGGAGAAGGGGAGACCCAGTACTTC. Amino acids: CASSEYGEGETQYF. Drawing the rest from reference TRBV25-1 and TRBJ2-5, the complete variable domain is EADIYQTPRYLVIGTGKKITLECSQTMGHDKMYWYQQDPGMELHLIHYSYGVNSTEKGDLSSESTVSRIRTEHFPLTLESARPSHTSQYLCASSEYGEGETQYFGPGTRLLVL.

The gene calls are TRBV20-1 and TRBJ2-1; 10 bases are shared with TRBD2. The CDR3 sequence is 20 residues long. Germline CDR1 and CDR2: DFQATT and SNEGSKA (reference sequence). V shed 0 bases, J shed 6 bases, and the junction held 20 bases outside the gene matches. CDR3 amino acids: CSARDRGLAGALPGANEQFF. CDR3 DNA: TGCAGTGCTAGAGATCGAGGGCTAGCGGGGGCCCTTCCCGGGGCCAATGAGCAGTTCTTC.

This clonotype was seen a few times. V is TRBV12-3 or TRBV12-4 and J is TRBJ2-2; TRBD1 might be the D (6 bases). CDR3 size: 18 residues. The V gene lost 3 bases and the J gene lost 0 bases, with 17 bases spanning the gap. CDR3 residues: CASSFRTEALSNTGELFF. In DNA form, the CDR3 reads TGTGCCAGCAGTTTCCGGACAGAGGCCTTATCGAACACCGGGGAGCTGTTTTTT.

This clonotype was seen more than once but under ten times. The V gene is TRBV6-1, the J gene TRBJ1-1, with unresolved D. CDR3 length: 14 amino acids. V was trimmed by 6 bases and J by 1 base, leaving 12 bases between them. The germline V gene encodes CDR1 MNHNS and CDR2 SASEGT. The chain's CDR3 is CASRERTRNTEAFF. For the CDR3, the DNA is TGTGCCAGCAGGGAAAGGACGCGGAACACTGAAGCTTTCTTT.